The 21 T cell receptor beta chains in this list originate from one sample, sequenced in a study of early T cells in non-severe SARS-CoV-2 infection. TCRdb processed the 5' RACE reads anew with MiXCR; each CDR3 protein has one entry. The top ten hold approximately 5.7% of the sample, which has 65,000 to 80,000 distinct CDR3 sequences, around 14% seen once. The sequenced sample consisted of whole blood. Receptors originate from an adult who was a healthcare worker with PCR-confirmed SARS-CoV-2 infection or an uninfected control (not recorded which).

This clonotype was detected many times. This chain joins TRBV2 and TRBJ1-1; D ambiguous. Trimming stripped 1 base from V and 0 bases from J, with 3 bases between. Germline-derived CDR1 and CDR2 are SNHLY and FYNNEI. This CDR3 is built from 13 residues. CDR3 protein: CASSEVVNTEAFF. CDR3 nucleotides: TGTGCCAGCAGTGAAGTGGTGAACACTGAAGCTTTCTTT.

The table lists this clonotype with many counts. The chain employs TRBV20-1 and TRBJ1-1; no clear D gene. V was clipped by 6 bases and J by 5 bases, with 13 bases between them. This CDR3 contains 12 residues. CDR1 and CDR2 from the germline V gene are DFQATT and SNEGSKA (reference sequence). The CDR3 DNA reads as TGCAGTGCCCTACCGGGAGAGACTGAAGCTTTCTTT. This gives the protein CSALPGETEAFF.

In this sample, this clonotype turned up many times. J is TRBJ2-1 and V is TRBV7-6, with D maybe TRBD2 (6 bases). This CDR3 is built from 17 residues. The germline gives CDR1 SGHVS, CDR2 FNYEAQ. V was shortened by 2 bases and J by 9 bases, with 23 bases between the two germline ends. CDR3 residues: CASSLLGPGGLSGEQFF. CDR3 coding DNA: TGTGCCAGCAGCTTACTGGGCCCAGGAGGGTTATCCGGTGAGCAGTTCTTC.

The chain links TRBV3-1 to TRBJ2-7, with D maybe TRBD2 (6 bases). V lost 2 bases, J lost 1 base, and 12 bases lay in between. This CDR3 region has 15 residues. Germline assignment: CDR1 LGHDT and CDR2 YNNKEL (reference sequence). The CDR3 region is CASSQLTAGSYEQYF. The CDR3 region has the DNA TGTGCCAGCAGCCAATTGACGGCGGGGTCCTACGAGCAGTACTTC.

This rearrangement joins TRBV7-6 to TRBJ2-1, with D perhaps matching TRBD2 (6 bases). The germline CDR1 and CDR2 sequences are SGHVS and FNYEAQ. The CDR3 is made up of 12 amino acids. With 3 bases removed from V and 9 bases from J, the gap between germline ends came to 9 bases. The DNA for the CDR3 is TGTGCCAGCAGCTTGGCCGGGGGTGAGCAGTTCTTC. This gives the protein CASSLAGGEQFF.

This clonotype was seen only a few times. The gene calls are TRBV20-1 and TRBJ2-5, with 8 bases matching TRBD1. From germline, CDR1 is DFQATT and CDR2 SNEGSKA (reference sequence). The J segment lost 4 bases and the V segment lost 6 bases, leaving 7 bases of the junction unmatched. This CDR3 has 13 amino acids. The CDR3 region is CSAGQGARETQYF. DNA for the CDR3: TGCAGTGCGGGTCAGGGGGCGAGAGAGACCCAGTACTTC.

The sample holds a few counts of this clonotype. This sequence joins TRBV29-1 and TRBJ2-5; no clear D gene. This CDR3 spans 11 amino acids. In germline, CDR1 is SQVTM, CDR2 ANQGSEA. Trimming pared 5 bases from V and 2 bases from J, leaving 6 bases between. The CDR3: CSVKSQETQYF. CDR3 DNA: TGCAGCGTTAAGAGTCAAGAGACCCAGTACTTC.

V gene TRBV9 combines with J gene TRBJ2-1; 10 nucleotides line up with TRBD2. This CDR3 contains 15 residues. J lost 5 bases, V lost 4 bases, and 6 bases had no gene match. Per germline, CDR1 SGDLS and CDR2 YYNGEE. CDR3 protein: CASSSGTSEDNEQFF. The CDR3 nucleotides are TGTGCCAGCAGCTCCGGGACTAGCGAGGACAATGAGCAGTTCTTC.

This clonotype was detected ten times or more. V is TRBV27 and J is TRBJ2-1; 13 nucleotides match TRBD2. CDR1 is MNHEY and CDR2 is SMNVEV in the germline V gene (reference sequence). The CDR3 contains 14 residues. J was trimmed by 12 bases and V by 2 bases; bases with no gene match: 4. CDR3 nucleotide sequence: TGTGCCAGCAGTTTAAAGGGACTAGCGGGATGGCAGTTCTTC. It is translated as CASSLKGLAGWQFF.

This clonotype came up many times. The chain carries TRBV11-2 and TRBJ1-1, with D possibly TRBD1 on 5 matching bases. Per germline, CDR1 SGHAT and CDR2 FQNNGV. The V and J ends lost 7 bases and 2 bases respectively, with 14 bases between them. This CDR3 has 14 residues. Here the CDR3 reads CASTLGGLNTEAFF. The DNA of the CDR3 is TGTGCCAGCACCCTCGGGGGTTTAAACACTGAAGCTTTCTTT.

Many counts were recorded for this clonotype. This chain uses TRBV14 with TRBJ2-1; possibly TRBD1 or TRBD2 for D (6 bases each). Germline CDR1 and CDR2: SGHDN and FVKESK. Deletions cut 6 bases from V and 6 bases from J, with 12 bases between. The CDR3 is 13 residues long. The CDR3 region is CASRSWGANEQFF. For the CDR3, the DNA is TGTGCCAGCAGGAGTTGGGGGGCCAATGAGCAGTTCTTC.

The genes are TRBV7-2 and TRBJ2-3; no firm D call. The V end was cut by 2 bases, the J end by 5 bases, with 8 bases between. The CDR3 has 13 residues. Germline CDR1 is SGHTA and CDR2 is FQGNSA. The CDR3 region is CASSLLGRDTQYF. The DNA of the CDR3 is TGTGCCAGCAGCTTATTGGGAAGAGATACGCAGTATTTT.

The J gene is TRBJ2-2, the V gene TRBV28, with TRBD1 identical over 7 bases. The length of the CDR3 is 16 residues. CDR1 and CDR2 from the germline V gene are MDHEN and SYDVKM. J gave up 0 bases and V 7 bases, and 8 bases lay outside the gene matches. The chain's CDR3 is CASTGGDRANTGELFF. CDR3 nucleotides: TGTGCCAGCACAGGCGGAGACAGGGCGAACACCGGGGAGCTGTTTTTT.

The V call is TRBV7-2, the J call TRBJ1-4; 10 nucleotides line up with TRBD1. The CDR3 is 14 residues long. Trimming took 3 bases from V and 8 from J; bases not matched to a gene: 3. Germline V CDR1 and CDR2: SGHTA, FQGNSA. The chain's CDR3 is CASSLGTGVEKLFF. CDR3 nucleotides: TGTGCCAGCAGCTTGGGGACAGGGGTAGAAAAACTGTTTTTT.

This clonotype appeared a few times. The J gene is TRBJ1-4, the V gene TRBV12-3 or TRBV12-4; perhaps TRBD1 as D (6 bases). Trimming removed 6 bases at V and 10 bases at J, with 9 bases between. This CDR3 comprises 11 residues. DNA for the CDR3: TGTGCCAGCAGGCAGGGGACAAAACTGTTTTTT. The encoded protein is CASRQGTKLFF.

This clonotype turned up a few times. This sequence joins TRBV7-9 and TRBJ2-5; D is possibly TRBD1 or TRBD2 (5 bases each). The germline V and J ends were trimmed by 0 bases and 0 bases, with 11 bases remaining between them. Germline CDR1 reads SEHNR; CDR2 reads FQNEAQ (reference sequence). CDR3 length equals 16 residues. The CDR3: CASSLARGAYQETQYF. The CDR3 coding sequence is TGTGCCAGCAGCTTAGCCCGGGGCGCCTACCAAGAGACCCAGTACTTC.

This clonotype was detected many times. The J gene is TRBJ1-5, the V gene TRBV7-9; 7 nucleotides line up with TRBD1. Losses at the gene ends were 5 bases for V and 1 base for J; bases not matched to a gene: 5. The CDR3 is 15 residues long. The V gene's germline CDR1 is SEHNR and CDR2 FQNEAQ (reference sequence). CDR3 loop: CASSPGTASNQPQHF. DNA for the CDR3: TGTGCCAGCAGCCCCGGGACAGCCAGCAATCAGCCCCAGCATTTT.

The genes are TRBV29-1 and TRBJ2-7; TRBD1 might be the D (5 bases). Germline CDR1 reads SQVTM; CDR2 reads ANQGSEA. Trimming shortened V by 5 bases and J by 3 bases, and 8 bases separated the two germline ends. This CDR3 comprises 11 residues. This chain's CDR3 is CSVNQGYEQYF. The DNA for the CDR3 is TGCAGCGTTAACCAGGGCTACGAGCAGTACTTC.

By frequency in the sample, this clonotype is medium-sized. This rearrangement joins TRBV29-1 to TRBJ2-1; the D gene is possibly TRBD2 (5 bases). This CDR3 contains 13 residues. Trimming stripped 5 bases from V and 0 bases from J, with 8 bases between. Germline V gives CDR1 SQVTM, CDR2 ANQGSEA. CDR3: CSVNRDSYNEQFF. In DNA form, the CDR3 reads TGCAGCGTTAACCGGGACTCCTACAATGAGCAGTTCTTC.

Many counts were recorded for this clonotype. The chain employs TRBV6-6 and TRBJ2-7; 13 nucleotides agree with TRBD2. The germline gives CDR1 MNHNY, CDR2 SVGAGI (reference sequence). This CDR3 is 17 amino acids long. V trimming: 0 bases; J trimming: 4 bases; junction bases outside the gene matches: 6. In DNA form, the CDR3 reads TGTGCCAGCAGTTACTCGGCGTGGACTAGCGGGAGTTACGAGCAGTACTTC. Protein sequence: CASSYSAWTSGSYEQYF.

This clonotype was seen many times. The gene calls are TRBV4-1 and TRBJ2-7; TRBD1 matches at 7 bases. This CDR3 is 14 amino acids long. Unmatched junction bases numbered 2, after V lost 1 base and J lost 2 bases. CDR1 MGHRA and CDR2 YSYEKL come from the germline V gene. CDR3 sequence (DNA): TGCGCCAGCAGCCAAGGACAGGGAGCCTACGAGCAGTACTTC. Translation gives CASSQGQGAYEQYF.